The clone carrying this T cell receptor beta chain was seen many times. TCRdb re-derived calls from the 5' RACE reads in MiXCR, one entry per CDR3 protein. The sample records under 50,000 distinct CDR3 sequences, approximately 6.3% being singletons. Germline trimming cut 5 bases from V and 0 bases from J; bases unmatched to any gene: 10. This CDR3 is built from 16 residues. CDR1 and CDR2 (germline): DFQATT, SNEGSKA (reference sequence). The record originates from a study of T cells after yellow fever vaccination. Whole-study context: With SMART-Seq v4 Ultra Low Input, the fractions containing low cell numbers were prepared.

The study's findings and limits: Clones that expanded after primary vaccination mostly reappeared after the booster (roughly 96% CD4, 75% to 90% CD8).

The source of this sequence is a man aged 25-40 years who received the YFV17D yellow fever vaccine. The sample consisted of PBMCs, either bulk or a sorted T-cell subset (CD4+, CD8+, memory, or dextramer-sorted; not recorded which), taken 45 days after the yellow fever booster vaccination. This sequence joins TRBV20-1 and TRBJ2-3; 8 bases map to TRBD2. CDR3 amino acids: CSAYSMTSASTDTQYF. The CDR3 DNA is TGCAGTGCTTATTCAATGACTAGCGCTAGCACAGATACGCAGTATTTT.